A single sample is the source of the 23 T cell receptor beta chains below, sequenced in a study of blood T cell repertoires in COVID-19. The assay was immunoSEQ multiplex PCR, and TCRdb's table has in-frame clones only and misses some. The sample carries fewer than 300,000 clones, about 90% recorded once. The sequencing sample was made of peripheral blood. The receptors come from a woman aged 35 to 49 who had recovered from COVID-19.

The chain carries TRBV20-1 and TRBJ1-1, with D maybe TRBD1 (5 bases). V was clipped by 5 bases and J by 6 bases, with 10 bases between them. Germline V gene sequence: CDR1 DFQATT, CDR2 SNEGSKA (reference sequence). The CDR3 extends over 11 amino acids. The CDR3 DNA sequence: TGCAGTGCTGACAGTCAGTCTGAAGCTTTCTTT. It translates to CSADSQSEAFF.

This chain links TRBV5-1 with TRBJ2-2; D may be TRBD1 (6 bases). This CDR3 spans 14 amino acids. Per germline, CDR1 SGHRS and CDR2 YFSETQ. Trimming cost V 3 bases and J 2 bases, with 8 bases left between them. The CDR3 nucleotides read TGCGCCAGCAGCTGGGGACATAACACCGGGGAGCTGTTTTTT. It translates to CASSWGHNTGELFF.

The rearrangement joins TRBV4-3 to TRBJ1-2; TRBD1 matches 7 bases. Germline CDR1 LGHNA, CDR2 YSLEER. V lost 5 bases and J lost 13; bases outside the gene matches: 13. CDR3 length: 13 residues. The CDR3: CASSGHRDSSLTF. The CDR3 DNA sequence: TGCGCCAGCAGCGGCCACCGGGACAGTTCACTCACCTTC.

The chain is built from TRBV10-2 and TRBJ2-5, with 10 bases lining up with TRBD1. This CDR3 contains 14 residues. The germline gives CDR1 WSHSY, CDR2 SAAADI. J lost 5 bases, V lost 7 bases, and 7 bases had no gene match. The CDR3 sequence: CASNFGTGAETQYF. The CDR3 nucleotides are TGCGCCAGCAATTTTGGGACAGGGGCGGAGACCCAGTACTTC.

The chain recombines TRBV7-9 with TRBJ2-5, with TRBD1 matching over 8 bases. Trimming at V came to 4 bases and at J to 5 bases, leaving 3 bases not matched to a gene. In germline, CDR1 is SEHNR, CDR2 FQNEAQ (reference sequence). This CDR3 is 13 amino acids long. As DNA, the CDR3 is TGTGCCAGCAGCTGGGACAGGCGGGAGACCCAGTACTTC. Its translation: CASSWDRRETQYF.

This clone was seen only once. This rearrangement joins TRBV7-8 to TRBJ1-1; a possible D gene is TRBD1 (5 bases). There are 14 residues in the CDR3. With 1 base removed from V and 3 bases from J, the gap between germline ends came to 9 bases. Germline V lookup: CDR1 SGHVS, CDR2 FQNEAQ. The DNA for the CDR3 is TGTGCCAGCAGCTTAGAAGGGACTTACACTGAAGCTTTCTTT. Encoded protein: CASSLEGTYTEAFF.

The chain's CDR3 is CASSYQGRGGETQYF. The CDR3 coding sequence is TGTGCCAGCAGTTACCAGGGACGGGGAGGAGAGACCCAGTACTTC. The chain employs TRBV6-5 and TRBJ2-5; D might be TRBD2 (6 bases). Trimming took 2 bases from V and 4 from J, leaving 14 bases between them. The V gene's germline CDR1 is MNHEY and CDR2 SVGAGI. The CDR3 loop spans 15 amino acids.

The V gene is TRBV5-1, the J gene TRBJ1-1; D perhaps matches TRBD1 (6 bases). The CDR3 is made up of 16 amino acids. From germline, CDR1 is SGHRS and CDR2 YFSETQ. The V end was cut by 3 bases, the J end by 0 bases, with 15 bases between. CDR3 sequence (DNA): TGCGCCAGCAGCTATTCGACAGGCGCCATGAACACTGAAGCTTTCTTT. It yields the protein CASSYSTGAMNTEAFF.

To note about this clone: Other nucleotide sequences from this sample produce the same CDR3. J is TRBJ1-1 and V is TRBV9; tentative D call: TRBD1 (6 bases). The V gene lost 1 base and the J gene lost 3 bases, with 10 bases spanning the gap. CDR1 SGDLS and CDR2 YYNGEE come from the germline V gene. The CDR3 consists of 14 residues. The CDR3 DNA sequence: TGTGCCAGCAGCGTACGAGGGGGGGACACTGAAGCTTTCTTT. Translated, it gives CASSVRGGDTEAFF.

This clone was found a few times. The chain has TRBV7-2 and TRBJ2-3, with D perhaps TRBD2 (7 bases). The CDR3 has 15 amino acids. With 5 bases removed from V and 2 bases from J, the gap between germline ends came to 14 bases. Per germline, CDR1 SGHTA and CDR2 FQGNSA. The CDR3 DNA is TGTGCCAGCAGCACGAAAGGGGGGGTCACAGATACGCAGTATTTT. Its translation is CASSTKGGVTDTQYF.

This chain connects TRBV30 to TRBJ2-7; possibly TRBD2 for D (6 bases). V was trimmed by 3 bases and J by 6 bases, leaving 18 bases between them. The CDR3 sequence is 14 residues long. The germline gives CDR1 GTSNPN, CDR2 SVGIG (reference sequence). In nucleotides, the CDR3 is TGTGCCTGGAGGTCGATAGGGCGGGGAACCGAGCAGTACTTC. This translates into CAWRSIGRGTEQYF.

The rearrangement joins TRBV27 to TRBJ2-2; TRBD2 matches 9 bases. J was trimmed by 5 bases and V by 2 bases; bases with no gene match: 3. The CDR3 is 15 residues long. Germline values: CDR1 MNHEY, CDR2 SMNVEV (reference sequence). CDR3 protein: CASSLGLAGTGELFF. The CDR3 DNA sequence: TGTGCCAGCAGTTTAGGCCTAGCGGGGACCGGGGAGCTGTTTTTT.

The rearrangement joins TRBV12-3 or TRBV12-4 to TRBJ1-3; D may be TRBD1 (5 bases). The CDR3 consists of 13 residues. The V end was cut by 10 bases, the J end by 2 bases, with 12 bases between. CDR3 sequence (DNA): TGTGCCAACCGTCGGGGGACTGGAAACACCATATATTTT. Translating gives CANRRGTGNTIYF.

The chain employs TRBV10-3 and TRBJ1-2, with a tentative D call TRBD1 (6 bases). V lost 2 bases and J lost 9, with 19 bases in between. This CDR3 has 15 residues. Germline assignment: CDR1 ENHRY and CDR2 SYGVKD. CDR3 DNA sequence: TGTGCCATCAGTGAGCTCCCTATACAGGGTCAGAGCTACACCTTC. It is translated as CAISELPIQGQSYTF.

The V and J genes are TRBV7-3 and TRBJ1-2, with 11 bases identical to TRBD1. The CDR3 contains 14 residues. Trimming cost V 0 bases and J 8 bases; bases outside gene matches: 2. Germline V gene data show CDR1 as SGHTA and CDR2 as FQGTGA. The CDR3 sequence is CASSLTGQGEGYTF. In nucleotides, the CDR3 is TGTGCCAGCAGCTTAACGGGACAGGGGGAAGGCTACACCTTC. The full variable domain, with the rest looked up from reference TRBV7-3 and TRBJ1-2, is GAGVSQTPSNKVTEKGKYVELRCDPISGHTALYWYRQSLGQGPEFLIYFQGTGAADDSGLPNDRFFAVRPEGSVSTLKIQRTERGDSAVYLCASSLTGQGEGYTFGSGTRLTVV.

The V and J genes are TRBV15 and TRBJ2-5; 7 bases match TRBD1. Per germline, CDR1 LNHNV and CDR2 YYDKDF (reference sequence). V gave up 0 bases and J gave up 5 bases; unmatched junction bases: 3. This CDR3 region has 14 residues. The CDR3 coding sequence is TGTGCCACCAGCAGAGACAGGGGGTTTGAGACCCAGTACTTC. Translation gives CATSRDRGFETQYF.

This clone was found a few times. The chain couples TRBV5-1 to TRBJ1-1; 7 bases match TRBD1. The V gene's germline CDR1 is SGHRS and CDR2 YFSETQ. This CDR3 contains 14 residues. V was clipped by 3 bases and J by 4 bases; unmatched bases: 6. The CDR3 region has the DNA TGCGCCAGCAGCTACGGACAGGTAGGCACTGAAGCTTTCTTT. It codes for CASSYGQVGTEAFF.

The chain combines TRBV12-5 with TRBJ1-2; D remains ambiguous. Trimming took 8 bases from V and 1 from J, leaving 17 bases between them. This CDR3 spans 15 amino acids. Germline loops: CDR1 LGHNT, CDR2 FRNRAP. This CDR3 is CASRSEVDLNYGYTF. The CDR3 DNA is TGTGCTAGTCGGTCCGAGGTAGATCTTAACTATGGCTACACCTTC.

The chain recombines TRBV10-3 with TRBJ2-2, with 10 bases aligning to TRBD2. Per germline, CDR1 ENHRY and CDR2 SYGVKD. V shed 4 bases, J shed 5 bases, and the junction held 7 bases outside the gene matches. The CDR3 sequence is 16 residues long. The CDR3: CAISVASGGGTGELFF. Written as DNA, the CDR3 is TGTGCCATCAGTGTGGCTAGCGGGGGAGGGACCGGGGAGCTGTTTTTT.

CDR3 nucleotides: TGTGCCAGTAGTACGGCGGGGGTTCCCTACAATGAGCAGTTCTTC. Its translation is CASSTAGVPYNEQFF. The J gene is TRBJ2-1, the V gene TRBV19; 7 bases map to TRBD2. Germline assignment: CDR1 LNHDA and CDR2 SQIVND (reference sequence). V lost 4 bases and J lost 2; bases outside the gene matches: 5. The CDR3 consists of 15 residues.

The CDR3 sequence is CASSQGHSASSGANVLTF. The CDR3 DNA is TGCGCCAGCAGCCAAGGACACTCCGCTAGCTCTGGGGCCAACGTCCTGACTTTC. The chain uses TRBV5-1 and TRBJ2-6; weak D call: TRBD1 (5 bases). The germline V gene has CDR1 SGHRS and CDR2 YFSETQ. Trimming removed 4 bases at V and 0 bases at J, with 17 bases between. The CDR3 has 18 residues.

This sequence joins TRBV4-3 and TRBJ1-2, with 7 bases fitting TRBD1. V was clipped by 3 bases and J by 5 bases; unmatched bases: 6. Germline V gene data show CDR1 as LGHNA and CDR2 as YSLEER. This CDR3 has 14 residues. The CDR3 DNA reads as TGCGCCAGCAGCCAGATAGACAGGGATTATGGCTACACCTTC. Its translation is CASSQIDRDYGYTF.

The rearrangement uses TRBV19 and TRBJ1-5; possibly TRBD1 for D (5 bases). Trimming cost V 2 bases and J 4 bases, with 9 bases left between them. The CDR3 spans 14 residues. Germline assignment: CDR1 LNHDA and CDR2 SQIVND (reference sequence). This chain's CDR3 is CASSIQGGNQPQHF. The CDR3 DNA reads as TGTGCCAGTAGTATACAGGGAGGGAATCAGCCCCAGCATTTT. The variable domain in full, with the rest retrieved from reference TRBV19 and TRBJ1-5, is DGGITQSPKYLFRKEGQNVTLSCEQNLNHDAMYWYRQDPGQGLRLIYYSQIVNDFQKGDIAEGYSVSREKKESFPLTVTSAQKNPTAFYLCASSIQGGNQPQHFGDGTRLSIL.